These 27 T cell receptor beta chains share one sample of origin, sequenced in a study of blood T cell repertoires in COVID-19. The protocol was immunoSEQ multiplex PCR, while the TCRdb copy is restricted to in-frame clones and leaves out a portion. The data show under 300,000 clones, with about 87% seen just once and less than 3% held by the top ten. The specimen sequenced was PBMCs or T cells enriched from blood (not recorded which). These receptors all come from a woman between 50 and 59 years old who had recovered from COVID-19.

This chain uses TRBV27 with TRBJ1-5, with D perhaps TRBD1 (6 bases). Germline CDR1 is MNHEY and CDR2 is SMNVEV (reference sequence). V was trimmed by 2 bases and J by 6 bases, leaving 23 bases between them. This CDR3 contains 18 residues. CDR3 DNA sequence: TGTGCCAGCAGTTTACTTTCTTCGGGGCAGGGGACGGGTCAGCCCCAGCATTTT. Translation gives CASSLLSSGQGTGQPQHF.

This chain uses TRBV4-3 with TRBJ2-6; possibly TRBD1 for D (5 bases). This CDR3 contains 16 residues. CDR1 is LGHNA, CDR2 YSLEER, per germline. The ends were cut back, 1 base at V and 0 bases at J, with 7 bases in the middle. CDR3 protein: CASSQGRASGANVLTF. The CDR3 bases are TGCGCCAGCAGCCAAGGCAGGGCCTCTGGGGCCAACGTCCTGACTTTC.

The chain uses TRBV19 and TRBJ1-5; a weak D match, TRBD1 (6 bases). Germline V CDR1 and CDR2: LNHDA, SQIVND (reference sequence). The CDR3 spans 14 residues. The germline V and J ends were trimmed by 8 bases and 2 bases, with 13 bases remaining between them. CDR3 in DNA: TGTGCCAGTTATCAGGGGATGGGCAATCAGCCCCAGCATTTT. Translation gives CASYQGMGNQPQHF.

The CDR3 protein is CASRTSGSGTGELFF. The CDR3 DNA is TGTGCCAGCAGGACCAGCGGGAGTGGAACCGGGGAGCTGTTTTTT. The chain links TRBV5-8 to TRBJ2-2; 8 bases match TRBD2. V was pared by 5 bases and J by 5 bases, with 8 bases of the junction left unmatched. The germline CDR1 and CDR2 sequences are SGHTS and YDEGEE. This CDR3 region has 15 residues.

CDR3 sequence: CASRLRTGGSYNSPLHF. The CDR3, as DNA: TGTGCAAGTCGCTTAAGGACAGGGGGCTCCTATAATTCACCCCTCCACTTT. The chain joins TRBV12-2 to TRBJ1-6; the DNA was not compared with TRBD1, the D call given in the table. TRBV12-2 is a pseudogene. This CDR3 is 17 amino acids long.

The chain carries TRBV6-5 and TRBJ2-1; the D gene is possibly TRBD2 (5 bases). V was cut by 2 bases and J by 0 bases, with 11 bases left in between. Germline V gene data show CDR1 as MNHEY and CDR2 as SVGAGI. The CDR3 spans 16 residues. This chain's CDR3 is CASSYTLGSSYNEQFF. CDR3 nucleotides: TGTGCCAGCAGTTACACCCTGGGGAGCTCCTACAATGAGCAGTTCTTC.

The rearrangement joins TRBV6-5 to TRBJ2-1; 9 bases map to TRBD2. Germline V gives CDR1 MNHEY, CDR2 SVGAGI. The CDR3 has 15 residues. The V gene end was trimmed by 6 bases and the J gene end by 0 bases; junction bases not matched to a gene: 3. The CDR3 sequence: CASRGSGSSYNEQFF. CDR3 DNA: TGTGCCAGCAGGGGTAGCGGGAGCTCCTACAATGAGCAGTTCTTC.

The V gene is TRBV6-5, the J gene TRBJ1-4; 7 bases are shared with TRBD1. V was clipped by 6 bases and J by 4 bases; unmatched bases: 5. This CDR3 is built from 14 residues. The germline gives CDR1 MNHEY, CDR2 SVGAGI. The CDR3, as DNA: TGTGCCAGCAGATCAGGGGGGTATAATGAAAAACTGTTTTTT. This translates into CASRSGGYNEKLFF.

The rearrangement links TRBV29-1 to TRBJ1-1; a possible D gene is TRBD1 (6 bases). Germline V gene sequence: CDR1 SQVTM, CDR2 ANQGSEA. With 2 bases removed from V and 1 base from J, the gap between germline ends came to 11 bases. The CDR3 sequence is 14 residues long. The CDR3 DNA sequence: TGCAGCGTTGAAACCTCAGGGGAGAACACTGAAGCTTTCTTT. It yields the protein CSVETSGENTEAFF.

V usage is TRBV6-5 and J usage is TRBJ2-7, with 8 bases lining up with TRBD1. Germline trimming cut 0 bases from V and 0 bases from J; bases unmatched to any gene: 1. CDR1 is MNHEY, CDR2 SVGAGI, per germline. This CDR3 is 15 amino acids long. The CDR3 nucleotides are TGTGCCAGCAGTTACTCTGGACAGGGCTCCTACGAGCAGTACTTC. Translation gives CASSYSGQGSYEQYF.

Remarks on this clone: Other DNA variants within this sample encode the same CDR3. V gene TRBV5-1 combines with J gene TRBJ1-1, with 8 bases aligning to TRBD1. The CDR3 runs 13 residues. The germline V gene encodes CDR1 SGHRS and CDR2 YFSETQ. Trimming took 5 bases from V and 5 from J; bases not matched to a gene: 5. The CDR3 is CASRGQGGTEAFF. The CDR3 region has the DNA TGCGCCAGCAGAGGACAGGGTGGGACTGAAGCTTTCTTT. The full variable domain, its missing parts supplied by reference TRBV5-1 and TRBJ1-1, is KAGVTQTPRYLIKTRGQQVTLSCSPISGHRSVSWYQQTPGQGLQFLFEYFSETQRNKGNFPGRFSGRQFSNSRSEMNVSTLELGDSALYLCASRGQGGTEAFFGQGTRLTVV.

The CDR3 here is CASSLVASGSAGEQYF. In DNA, the CDR3 is TGTGCCAGCAGCTTAGTGGCTAGCGGGAGCGCGGGCGAGCAGTACTTC. This chain uses TRBV7-2 with TRBJ2-7, with 10 bases aligning to TRBD2. Germline values: CDR1 SGHTA, CDR2 FQGNSA. This CDR3 is built from 16 residues. The junction had 9 bases not matched to a gene; V was cut back by 1 base and J by 6 bases.

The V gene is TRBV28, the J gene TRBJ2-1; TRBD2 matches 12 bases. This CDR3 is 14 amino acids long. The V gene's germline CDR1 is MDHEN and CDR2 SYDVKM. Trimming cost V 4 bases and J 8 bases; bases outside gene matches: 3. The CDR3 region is CASSSPSGRDEQFF. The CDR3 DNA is TGTGCCAGCAGTTCCCCTAGCGGGAGGGATGAGCAGTTCTTC.

The DNA of the CDR3 is TGTGCCAGCAGTTATCAGGCAGGAGGTTTCTACGAGCAGTACTTC. The encoded protein is CASSYQAGGFYEQYF. V is TRBV6-5 and J is TRBJ2-7, with D possibly being TRBD2 (5 bases). Trimming took 3 bases from V and 3 from J, leaving 15 bases between them. CDR1 is MNHEY, CDR2 SVGAGI, per germline. This CDR3 is 15 amino acids long.

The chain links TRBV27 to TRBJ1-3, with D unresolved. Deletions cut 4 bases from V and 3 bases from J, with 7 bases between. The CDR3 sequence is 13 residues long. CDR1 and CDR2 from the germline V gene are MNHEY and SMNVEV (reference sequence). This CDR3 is CASSSNVGNTIYF. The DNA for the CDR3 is TGTGCCAGCAGTTCTAATGTTGGAAACACCATATATTTT.

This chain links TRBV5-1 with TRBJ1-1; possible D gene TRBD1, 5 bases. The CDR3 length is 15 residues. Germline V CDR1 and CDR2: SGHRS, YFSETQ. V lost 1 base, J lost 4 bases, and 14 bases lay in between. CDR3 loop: CASSLTGPSGTEAFF. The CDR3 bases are TGCGCCAGCAGCTTGACAGGCCCAAGTGGCACTGAAGCTTTCTTT.

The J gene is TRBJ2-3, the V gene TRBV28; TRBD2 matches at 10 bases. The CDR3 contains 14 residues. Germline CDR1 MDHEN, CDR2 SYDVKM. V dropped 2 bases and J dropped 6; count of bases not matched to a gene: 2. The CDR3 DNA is TGTGCCAGCAGTTTACTTAGCGGGAGGGATACGCAGTATTTT. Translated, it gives CASSLLSGRDTQYF.

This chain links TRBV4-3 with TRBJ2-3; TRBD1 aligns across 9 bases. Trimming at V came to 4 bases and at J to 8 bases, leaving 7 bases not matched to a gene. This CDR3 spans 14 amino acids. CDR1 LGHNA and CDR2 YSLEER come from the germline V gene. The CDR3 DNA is TGCGCCAGCAGCCCCCAGGACAGGGGCGTTACGCAGTATTTT. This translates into CASSPQDRGVTQYF.

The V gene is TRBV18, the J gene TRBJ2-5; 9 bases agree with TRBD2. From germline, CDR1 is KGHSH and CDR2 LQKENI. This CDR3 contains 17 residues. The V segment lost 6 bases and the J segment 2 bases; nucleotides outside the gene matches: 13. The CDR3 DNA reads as TGTGCCAGCTCGGAAACCACGCTAGCGGGAACACAAGAGACCCAGTACTTC. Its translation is CASSETTLAGTQETQYF.

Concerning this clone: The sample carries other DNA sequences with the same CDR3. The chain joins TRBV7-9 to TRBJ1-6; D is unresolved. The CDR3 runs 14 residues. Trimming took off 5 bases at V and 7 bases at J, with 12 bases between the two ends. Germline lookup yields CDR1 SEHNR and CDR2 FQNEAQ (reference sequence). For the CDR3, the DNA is TGTGCCAGCAGCCCTGGGCAGTCAAATTCACCCCTCCACTTT. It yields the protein CASSPGQSNSPLHF.

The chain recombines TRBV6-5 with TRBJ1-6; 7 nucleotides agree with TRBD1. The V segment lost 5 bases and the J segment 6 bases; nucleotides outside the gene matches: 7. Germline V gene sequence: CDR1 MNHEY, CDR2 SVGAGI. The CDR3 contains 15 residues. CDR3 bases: TGTGCCAGCAGTCCCCCCCAGGGGGGTAATTCACCCCTCCACTTT. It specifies CASSPPQGGNSPLHF.

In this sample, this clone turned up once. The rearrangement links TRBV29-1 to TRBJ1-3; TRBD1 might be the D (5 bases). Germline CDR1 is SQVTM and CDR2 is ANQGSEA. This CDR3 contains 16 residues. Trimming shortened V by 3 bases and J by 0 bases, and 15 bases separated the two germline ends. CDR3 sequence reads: CSVEEKGVPSGNTIYF. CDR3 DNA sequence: TGCAGCGTTGAGGAAAAAGGGGTCCCCTCTGGAAACACCATATATTTT.

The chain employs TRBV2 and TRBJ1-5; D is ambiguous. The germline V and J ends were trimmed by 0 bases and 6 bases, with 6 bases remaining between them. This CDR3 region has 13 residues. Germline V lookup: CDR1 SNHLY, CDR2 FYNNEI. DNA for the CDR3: TGTGCCAGCAGTGAAGCGGGGAGTCAGCCCCAGCATTTT. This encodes CASSEAGSQPQHF.

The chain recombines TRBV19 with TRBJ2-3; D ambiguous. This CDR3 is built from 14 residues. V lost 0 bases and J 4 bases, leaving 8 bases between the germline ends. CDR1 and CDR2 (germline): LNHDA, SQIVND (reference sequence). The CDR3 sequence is CASSIDRSADTQYF. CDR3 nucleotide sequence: TGTGCCAGTAGTATAGATCGGTCTGCAGATACGCAGTATTTT.

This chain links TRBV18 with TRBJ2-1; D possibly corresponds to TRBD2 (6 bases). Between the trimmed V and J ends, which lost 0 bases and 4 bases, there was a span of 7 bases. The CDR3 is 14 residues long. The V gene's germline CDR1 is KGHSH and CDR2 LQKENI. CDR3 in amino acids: CASSPPAGYNEQFF. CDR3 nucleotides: TGTGCCAGCTCACCACCGGCGGGATACAATGAGCAGTTCTTC.

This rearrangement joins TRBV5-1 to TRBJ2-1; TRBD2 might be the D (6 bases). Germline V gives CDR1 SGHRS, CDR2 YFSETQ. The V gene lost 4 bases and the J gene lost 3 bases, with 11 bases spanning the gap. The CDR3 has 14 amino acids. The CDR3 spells CASSRDWGYNEQFF. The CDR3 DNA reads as TGCGCCAGCAGCAGGGACTGGGGCTACAATGAGCAGTTCTTC.

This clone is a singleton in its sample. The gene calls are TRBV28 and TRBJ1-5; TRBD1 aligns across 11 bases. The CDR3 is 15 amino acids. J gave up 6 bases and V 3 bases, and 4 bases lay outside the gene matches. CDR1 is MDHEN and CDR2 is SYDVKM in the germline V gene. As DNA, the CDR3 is TGTGCCAGCAGTTTGGGGGACAGGGGGTTTCAGCCCCAGCATTTT. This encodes CASSLGDRGFQPQHF.